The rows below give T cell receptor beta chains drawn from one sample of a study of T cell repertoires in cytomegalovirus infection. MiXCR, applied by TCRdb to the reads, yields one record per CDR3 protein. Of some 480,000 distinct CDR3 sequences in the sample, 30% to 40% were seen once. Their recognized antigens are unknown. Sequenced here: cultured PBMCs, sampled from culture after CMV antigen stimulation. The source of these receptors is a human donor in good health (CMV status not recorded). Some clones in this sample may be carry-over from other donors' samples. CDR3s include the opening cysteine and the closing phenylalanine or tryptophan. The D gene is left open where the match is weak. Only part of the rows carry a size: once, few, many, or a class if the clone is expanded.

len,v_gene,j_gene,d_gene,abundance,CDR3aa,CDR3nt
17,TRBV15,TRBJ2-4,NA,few,CATSRSRGGLAKNIQYF,TGTGCCACCAGCAGAAGCAGGGGGGGGTTGGCCAAAAACATTCAGTACTTC
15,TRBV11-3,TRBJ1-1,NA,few,CASSLKLQGNTEAFF,TGTGCCAGCAGCTTGAAACTACAGGGGAACACTGAAGCTTTCTTT
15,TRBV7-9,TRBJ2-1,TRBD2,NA,CASRPGLAGESEQFF,TGTGCCAGCAGACCTGGACTAGCGGGAGAAAGTGAGCAGTTCTTC
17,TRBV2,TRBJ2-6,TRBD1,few,CASSDYRGMAGANVLTF,TGTGCCAGCAGTGATTACAGGGGGATGGCTGGGGCCAACGTCCTGACTTTC
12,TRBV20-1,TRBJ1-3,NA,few,CSVSPGGNTIYF,TGCAGTGTTTCACCCGGGGGAAACACCATATATTTT
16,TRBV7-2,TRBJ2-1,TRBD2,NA,CASTSPLAVTYNEQFF,TGTGCCAGCACCTCGCCCCTAGCGGTGACCTACAATGAGCAGTTCTTC
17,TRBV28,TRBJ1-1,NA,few,CASTFHYRGGQDTEAFF,TGTGCCAGCACCTTCCACTACCGCGGGGGGCAAGACACTGAAGCTTTCTTT
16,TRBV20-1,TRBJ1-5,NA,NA,CSGSYISGLSNQPQHF,TGCAGTGGAAGCTATATCTCGGGACTCAGCAATCAGCCCCAGCATTTT
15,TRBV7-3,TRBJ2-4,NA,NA,CASRGGGAAKNIQYF,TGTGCCTCGAGGGGCGGTGGGGCGGCCAAAAACATTCAGTACTTC
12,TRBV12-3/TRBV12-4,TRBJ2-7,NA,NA,CASSSQSGEQYF,TGTGCCAGCAGTTCACAATCCGGAGAGCAGTACTTC
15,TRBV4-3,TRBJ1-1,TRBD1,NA,CASSQPGTGTTEAFF,TGCGCCAGCAGCCAACCCGGGACAGGGACCACTGAAGCTTTCTTT
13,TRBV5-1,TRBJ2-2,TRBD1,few,CASSDRAAGELFF,TGCGCCAGCAGCGACAGGGCTGCCGGGGAGCTGTTTTTT
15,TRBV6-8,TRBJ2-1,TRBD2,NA,CASSYSSGINNEQFF,TGTGCCAGCAGTTACTCTAGCGGGATAAACAATGAGCAGTTCTTC
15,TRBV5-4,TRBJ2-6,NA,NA,CASSLAGVQANVLTF,TGTGCCAGCAGCTTGGCGGGGGTACAGGCCAACGTCCTGACTTTC
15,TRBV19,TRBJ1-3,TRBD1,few,CASTPWDSSGNTIYF,TGTGCCAGTACTCCATGGGACAGCTCTGGAAACACCATATATTTT
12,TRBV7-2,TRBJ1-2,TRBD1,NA,CASSPRTGGYTF,TGTGCCAGCAGCCCACGGACAGGGGGCTACACCTTC
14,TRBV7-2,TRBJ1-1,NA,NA,CASSPGILAGEAFF,TGTGCCAGCAGCCCAGGGATCCTAGCCGGTGAAGCTTTCTTT